These 24 T cell receptor beta chains were all obtained from the same sample, sequenced in a study of shared clonotypes between healthy human individuals. Naive CD8 cells, CD45RO-negative and positively selected for CCR7, excluded terminally differentiated effector memory CD45RA+ cells. Method: immunoSEQ multiplex PCR; TCRdb's copy keeps in-frame clones and lacks some. The table shows about 2.2 million clones, with about 94% occurring only once. Sequenced input: naive CD8+ T cells from PBMCs. All receptors come from a man aged 18 to 30 in good health. Some clones in this sample may be carry-over from other donors' samples.

The chain is built from TRBV6-1 and TRBJ2-7; 11 bases align to TRBD1. The CDR3 spans 16 residues. Germline V gives CDR1 MNHNS, CDR2 SASEGT. Unmatched junction bases numbered 7, after V lost 1 base and J lost 5 bases. This CDR3 is CASSEGKDRGLDEQYF. The CDR3 DNA follows: TGTGCCAGCAGTGAAGGAAAGGACAGGGGGCTTGACGAGCAGTACTTC.

This rearrangement joins TRBV5-4 to TRBJ1-3; 9 bases match TRBD1. J was trimmed by 1 base and V by 4 bases; bases with no gene match: 3. This CDR3 comprises 15 residues. CDR1 is SGHNT and CDR2 is YYREEE in the germline V gene (reference sequence). The CDR3 DNA reads as TGTGCCAGCAGCGCTGGACAGGGGTCTGGAAACACCATATATTTT. This codes for CASSAGQGSGNTIYF.

The rearrangement joins TRBV5-1 to TRBJ1-1; tentatively, D is TRBD1 (5 bases). The CDR3 spans 13 residues. Trimming removed 0 bases from V and 4 bases from J, with 7 bases in between. In germline, CDR1 is SGHRS, CDR2 YFSETQ. The CDR3 protein is CASSLDQGTEAFF. For the CDR3, the DNA is TGCGCCAGCAGCTTGGATCAGGGCACTGAAGCTTTCTTT.

The chain employs TRBV9 and TRBJ2-1, with D possibly being TRBD2 (6 bases). The CDR3 contains 15 residues. V was cut by 6 bases and J by 8 bases, with 21 bases left in between. CDR1 SGDLS and CDR2 YYNGEE come from the germline V gene. The CDR3 coding sequence is TGTGCCAGCACGGTGAGAAGCCAGCCGGGGGATGAGCAGTTCTTC. It translates to CASTVRSQPGDEQFF.

The chain is built from TRBV28 and TRBJ1-4; tentatively, D is TRBD1 (6 bases). Germline loops: CDR1 MDHEN, CDR2 SYDVKM. The CDR3 sequence is 15 residues long. With 2 bases removed from V and 8 bases from J, the gap between germline ends came to 15 bases. The CDR3 DNA reads as TGTGCCAGCAGTTTACCTCAGGGGTCTATCGAAAAACTGTTTTTT. This translates into CASSLPQGSIEKLFF.

The V gene is TRBV9, the J gene TRBJ2-1, with 8 positions matching TRBD2. V was pared by 1 base and J by 7 bases, with 22 bases of the junction left unmatched. The CDR3 is 20 residues long. CDR1 and CDR2 (germline): SGDLS, YYNGEE. The CDR3 loop reads CASSVRATAGGPGLGNEQFF. DNA for the CDR3: TGTGCCAGCAGCGTAAGGGCGACAGCGGGCGGGCCGGGACTAGGAAATGAGCAGTTCTTC.

This chain joins TRBV28 and TRBJ2-2, with TRBD2 identical over 15 bases. Trimming removed 7 bases from V and 5 bases from J; junction bases left unmatched: 14. Germline values: CDR1 MDHEN, CDR2 SYDVKM. The CDR3 is 19 amino acids. The CDR3 region is CASTTLWTSGRERTGELFF. DNA for the CDR3: TGTGCCAGCACCACTCTATGGACTAGCGGGAGGGAAAGGACCGGGGAGCTGTTTTTT.

V gene TRBV7-6 combines with J gene TRBJ2-7, with D possibly TRBD2 on 5 matching bases. Germline CDR1 SGHVS, CDR2 FNYEAQ. The length of the CDR3 is 13 residues. The germline V and J ends were trimmed by 5 bases and 3 bases, with 11 bases remaining between them. The CDR3 region has the DNA TGTGCCAGCAGCACCGGGAAACTCTACGAGCAGTACTTC. It encodes CASSTGKLYEQYF.

V and J are TRBV5-1 and TRBJ2-2; a weak D match, TRBD1 (5 bases). The CDR3 contains 15 residues. V was shortened by 1 base and J by 4 bases, with 11 bases between the two germline ends. Germline V gene data show CDR1 as SGHRS and CDR2 as YFSETQ. CDR3 nucleotides: TGCGCCAGCAGCTTGAAGTTTAGGGGCACCGGGGAGCTGTTTTTT. Protein sequence: CASSLKFRGTGELFF.

V usage is TRBV9 and J usage is TRBJ2-2; D not resolved. The CDR3 runs 12 residues. V was trimmed by 4 bases and J by 6 bases, leaving 7 bases between them. Germline CDR1 and CDR2: SGDLS and YYNGEE. DNA for the CDR3: TGTGCCAGCAGCCTAGTGCCCGGGGAGCTGTTTTTT. Its translation is CASSLVPGELFF.

The J gene is TRBJ2-7, the V gene TRBV29-1; possible D gene TRBD2, 5 bases. Germline V gene lookup returns CDR1 SQVTM and CDR2 ANQGSEA. V gave up 1 base and J gave up 0 bases, with 13 bases separating them. This CDR3 comprises 15 residues. As DNA, the CDR3 is TGCAGCGTTGAAGTAAGCGGACTCAGCTCCTACGAGCAGTACTTC. Its translation is CSVEVSGLSSYEQYF.

V usage is TRBV5-1 and J usage is TRBJ2-1, with a weak D call TRBD2 (5 bases). This CDR3 is 16 amino acids long. Germline lookup yields CDR1 SGHRS and CDR2 YFSETQ. V lost 1 base, J lost 0 bases, and 11 bases lay in between. CDR3: CASSLHPGSSYNEQFF. CDR3 in DNA: TGCGCCAGCAGCTTGCATCCGGGAAGCTCCTACAATGAGCAGTTCTTC.

The J gene is TRBJ2-2, the V gene TRBV27, with D possibly TRBD1 on 5 matching bases. V lost 8 bases, J lost 6 bases, and 13 bases lay in between. CDR1 and CDR2 from the germline V gene are MNHEY and SMNVEV (reference sequence). This CDR3 comprises 13 residues. CDR3 amino acids: CASQGAWSGELFF. The CDR3 bases are TGTGCCAGCCAAGGGGCTTGGTCCGGGGAGCTGTTTTTT.

The chain couples TRBV28 to TRBJ2-3; tentatively, D is TRBD1 (7 bases). Trimming shortened V by 2 bases and J by 3 bases, and 21 bases separated the two germline ends. Looked up from germline, CDR1 is MDHEN and CDR2 is SYDVKM. The CDR3 sequence is 18 residues long. This chain's CDR3 is CASSLPMTGTGRTDTQYF. CDR3 coding DNA: TGTGCCAGCAGTTTACCCATGACAGGGACTGGGAGGACAGATACGCAGTATTTT.

The V call is TRBV27, the J call TRBJ1-2, with D possibly being TRBD1 (6 bases). V lost 3 bases to trimming and J lost 4 bases, with 18 bases between them. CDR1 is MNHEY, CDR2 SMNVEV, per germline (reference sequence). This CDR3 has 16 residues. Here the CDR3 DNA reads TGTGCCAGCAGTTTGACCTTCCCAGGGGCCTCCTATGGCTACACCTTC. This codes for CASSLTFPGASYGYTF.

This chain links TRBV2 with TRBJ1-5; a weak D match, TRBD1 (5 bases). The CDR3 covers 16 residues. V lost 3 bases to trimming and J lost 1 base, with 13 bases between them. Germline V gene lookup returns CDR1 SNHLY and CDR2 FYNNEI. The CDR3 sequence is CASSDRPGRSNQPQHF. CDR3 nucleotide sequence: TGTGCCAGCAGTGATCGGCCAGGGCGAAGCAATCAGCCCCAGCATTTT. Using reference TRBV2 and TRBJ1-5 for the parts outside the CDR3, the full variable domain is EPEVTQTPSHQVTQMGQEVILRCVPISNHLYFYWYRQILGQKVEFLVSFYNNEISEKSEIFDDQFSVERPDGSNFTLKIRSTKLEDSAMYFCASSDRPGRSNQPQHFGDGTRLSIL.

The V call is TRBV6-1, the J call TRBJ1-1, with unresolved D. CDR3 length: 11 amino acids. Per the germline V gene, CDR1 is MNHNS and CDR2 is SASEGT. V dropped 6 bases and J dropped 1 base, with 3 bases sitting between them. Here the CDR3 reads CASSKNTEAFF. The CDR3 nucleotides are TGTGCCAGCAGCAAGAACACTGAAGCTTTCTTT.

This clone was counted once. The V call is TRBV27, the J call TRBJ2-1; possibly TRBD1 for D (6 bases). The CDR3 extends over 15 amino acids. The germline V gene has CDR1 MNHEY and CDR2 SMNVEV (reference sequence). V shed 7 bases and J shed 10 bases, with 23 bases lying between them. The CDR3 DNA reads as TGTGCCAGCAAGTGGGCGGGCGCAGGGGTTCGAGAGCAGTTCTTC. It encodes CASKWAGAGVREQFF.

In nucleotides, the CDR3 is TGTGCCAGCAGCGTACGACTAGCGGGAGAGGGAGAGACCCAGTACTTC. Protein product: CASSVRLAGEGETQYF. The V gene is TRBV7-9, the J gene TRBJ2-5; 12 nucleotides match TRBD2. CDR1 is SEHNR, CDR2 FQNEAQ, per germline (reference sequence). V dropped 5 bases and J dropped 4; count of bases not matched to a gene: 8. This CDR3 region has 16 residues.

The rearrangement uses TRBV25-1 and TRBJ2-5; 7 bases match TRBD1. CDR1 and CDR2 from the germline V gene are MGHDK and SYGVNS. There are 18 residues in the CDR3. The junction had 19 bases not matched to a gene; V was cut back by 4 bases and J by 5 bases. CDR3: CASSVRDSGTIVTETQYF. CDR3 nucleotide sequence: TGTGCCAGCAGTGTACGGGACAGCGGTACAATAGTGACGGAGACCCAGTACTTC. The full variable domain, rest sourced from reference TRBV25-1 and TRBJ2-5, is EADIYQTPRYLVIGTGKKITLECSQTMGHDKMYWYQQDPGMELHLIHYSYGVNSTEKGDLSSESTVSRIRTEHFPLTLESARPSHTSQYLCASSVRDSGTIVTETQYFGPGTRLLVL.

The J gene is TRBJ1-3, the V gene TRBV27, with unresolved D. V lost 0 bases and J lost 4, with 13 bases in between. Germline CDR1 and CDR2: MNHEY and SMNVEV (reference sequence). This CDR3 has 16 amino acids. The CDR3 region is CASSLSIGMVGNTIYF. The CDR3 DNA sequence: TGTGCCAGCAGTTTATCGATCGGGATGGTAGGAAACACCATATATTTT.

V usage is TRBV13 and J usage is TRBJ2-7, with 10 bases lining up with TRBD2. Germline-derived CDR1 and CDR2 are PRHDT and FYEKMQ (reference sequence). This CDR3 contains 16 residues. The J segment lost 4 bases and the V segment lost 0 bases, leaving 6 bases of the junction unmatched. The CDR3: CASSLGRTSGMYEQYF. CDR3 bases: TGTGCCAGCAGCTTAGGCCGCACTAGCGGGATGTACGAGCAGTACTTC.

The chain employs TRBV2 and TRBJ2-4; D is possibly TRBD1 or TRBD2 (6 bases each). This CDR3 spans 15 amino acids. V was clipped by 1 base and J by 7 bases, with 14 bases between them. Germline assignment: CDR1 SNHLY and CDR2 FYNNEI. The CDR3 protein is CASSEGGAPLNIQYF. CDR3 in DNA: TGTGCCAGCAGTGAAGGGGGGGCGCCCTTGAACATTCAGTACTTC.

The V and J genes are TRBV27 and TRBJ2-1; 9 bases match TRBD1. Germline lookup yields CDR1 MNHEY and CDR2 SMNVEV (reference sequence). This CDR3 has 15 residues. Trimming took 2 bases from V and 4 from J; bases not matched to a gene: 3. The CDR3 region is CASSLKGTGYNEQFF. Here the CDR3 DNA reads TGTGCCAGCAGTTTAAAGGGGACAGGGTACAATGAGCAGTTCTTC.